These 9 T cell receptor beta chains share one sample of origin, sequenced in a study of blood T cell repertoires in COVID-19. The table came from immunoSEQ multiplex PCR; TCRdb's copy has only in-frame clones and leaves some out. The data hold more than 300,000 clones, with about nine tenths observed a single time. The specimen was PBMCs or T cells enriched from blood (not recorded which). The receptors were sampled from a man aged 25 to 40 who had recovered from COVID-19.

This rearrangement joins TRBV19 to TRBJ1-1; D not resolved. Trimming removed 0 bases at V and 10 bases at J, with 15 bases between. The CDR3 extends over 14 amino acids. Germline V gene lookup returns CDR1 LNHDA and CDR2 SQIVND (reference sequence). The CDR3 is CASSIDLVPGGAFF. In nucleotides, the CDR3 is TGTGCCAGTAGTATAGACCTAGTGCCCGGAGGAGCTTTCTTT.

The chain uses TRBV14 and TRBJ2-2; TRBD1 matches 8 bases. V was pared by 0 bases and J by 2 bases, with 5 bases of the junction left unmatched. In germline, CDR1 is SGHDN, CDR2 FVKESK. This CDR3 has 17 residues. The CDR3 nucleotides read TGTGCCAGCAGCCAAGACTATGGACAGGGTAACACCGGGGAGCTGTTTTTT. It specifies CASSQDYGQGNTGELFF.

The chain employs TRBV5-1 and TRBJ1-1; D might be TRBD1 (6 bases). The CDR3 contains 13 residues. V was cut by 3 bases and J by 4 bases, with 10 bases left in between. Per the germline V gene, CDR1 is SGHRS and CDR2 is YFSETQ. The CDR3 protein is CASSSGAGTEAFF. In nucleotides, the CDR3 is TGCGCCAGCAGCTCAGGGGCAGGCACTGAAGCTTTCTTT.

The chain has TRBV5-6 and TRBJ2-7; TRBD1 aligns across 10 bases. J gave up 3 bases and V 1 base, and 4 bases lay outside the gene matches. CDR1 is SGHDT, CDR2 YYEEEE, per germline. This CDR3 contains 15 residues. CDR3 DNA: TGTGCCAGCAGCTTGTGGGGGACAGGGGACTACGAGCAGTACTTC. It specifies CASSLWGTGDYEQYF.

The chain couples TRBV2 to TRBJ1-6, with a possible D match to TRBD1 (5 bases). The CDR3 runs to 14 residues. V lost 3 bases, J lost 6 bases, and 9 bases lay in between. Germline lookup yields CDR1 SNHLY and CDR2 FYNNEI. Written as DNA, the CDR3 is TGTGCCAGCAGTGAGAATAGGGGTAATTCACCCCTCCACTTT. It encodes CASSENRGNSPLHF.

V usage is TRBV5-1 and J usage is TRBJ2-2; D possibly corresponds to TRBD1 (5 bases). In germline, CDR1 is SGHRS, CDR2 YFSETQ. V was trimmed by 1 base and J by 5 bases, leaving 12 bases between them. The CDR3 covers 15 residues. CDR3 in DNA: TGCGCCAGCAGCTTGCAGGGATCTAAGACCGGGGAGCTGTTTTTT. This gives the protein CASSLQGSKTGELFF.

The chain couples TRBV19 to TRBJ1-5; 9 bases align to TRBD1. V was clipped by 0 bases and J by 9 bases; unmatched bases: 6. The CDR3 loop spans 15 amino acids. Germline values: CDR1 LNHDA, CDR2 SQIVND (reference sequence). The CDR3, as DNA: TGTGCCAGTAGTATAGAGGGACAGGGCGTTCGGCCCCAGCATTTT. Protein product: CASSIEGQGVRPQHF.

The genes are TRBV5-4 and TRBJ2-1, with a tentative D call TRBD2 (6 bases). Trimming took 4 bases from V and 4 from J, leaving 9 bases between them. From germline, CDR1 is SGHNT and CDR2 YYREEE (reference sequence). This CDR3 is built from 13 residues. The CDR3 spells CASSPGTYNEQFF. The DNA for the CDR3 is TGTGCCAGCAGCCCCGGGACTTACAATGAGCAGTTCTTC.

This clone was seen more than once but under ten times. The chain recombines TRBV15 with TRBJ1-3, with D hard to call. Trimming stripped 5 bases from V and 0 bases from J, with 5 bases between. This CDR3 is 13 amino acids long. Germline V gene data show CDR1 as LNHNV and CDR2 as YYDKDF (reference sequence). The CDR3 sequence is CATSPDSGNTIYF. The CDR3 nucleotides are TGTGCCACCAGCCCAGACTCTGGAAACACCATATATTTT.